Listed below are T cell receptor beta chains from one sample, sequenced in a study of blood T cell repertoires in COVID-19. Using immunoSEQ multiplex PCR, the repertoire was profiled, and TCRdb retains in-frame clones only, with some absent. Of 90,000 to 120,000 clones in the sample, less than 80% are singletons; the top ten hold 20% to 25%. What was sequenced was peripheral blood. Receptors originate from a man between 65 and 79 years old with active or convalescent COVID-19. CDR3s include the opening cysteine and the closing phenylalanine or tryptophan. A D gene is named only where the DNA matches it firmly. The size entry is marked missing in some rows and otherwise reads once, few, many or a size class.

d_call clone_size j_call v_call cdr3_nt cdr3_aa
- - TRBJ1-6 TRBV4-2 TGTGCCAGCAGCCAAGGACAACGCGGGTCACCCCTCCACTTT CASSQGQRGSPLHF
- - TRBJ2-7 TRBV30 TGTGCCTGGAGTGCGACTCCATACGAGCAGTACTTC CAWSATPYEQYF
- once TRBJ1-1 TRBV30 TGTGCCTGGACTGGGAGGGGCAGAGGGAACACTGAAGCTTTCTTT CAWTGRGRGNTEAFF
TRBD1 - TRBJ2-1 TRBV9 TGTGCCAGCAGCATTCAGGGGGACAATGAGCAGTTCTTC CASSIQGDNEQFF
- - TRBJ2-3 TRBV2 TGTGCCAGCAGGGCGGAAGATACGCAGTATTTT CASRAEDTQYF
- - TRBJ2-1 TRBV5-4 TGTGCCAGCAGCTTAGGGACAACTGGGAACAATGAGCAGTTCTTC CASSLGTTGNNEQFF
- - TRBJ1-1 TRBV18 TGTGCCAGCTCAAAAGCAGGGGTGACCTTGGCTGAAGCTTTCTTT CASSKAGVTLAEAFF
- - TRBJ2-5 TRBV5-5 TGTGCCAGCAGCTTCGGAGGAGAGACCCAGTACTTC CASSFGGETQYF
- - TRBJ1-5 TRBV18 TGTGCCAGCTCACCGGGGGACACGGGGAAGCCCCAGCATTTT CASSPGDTGKPQHF
- - TRBJ2-7 TRBV5-1 TGCGCCAGCAGCTTGGTTGGAGGGGGCTTTTCGTCCTACGAGCAGTACTTC CASSLVGGGFSSYEQYF
- - TRBJ2-3 TRBV24-1 TGTGCCACCAGTGAATCCTACACAGATACGCAGTATTTT CATSESYTDTQYF
TRBD1 - TRBJ1-2 TRBV28 TGTGCCAGCAGTTTACAGGGGGACGGCTACACCTTC CASSLQGDGYTF
TRBD1 - TRBJ2-5 TRBV7-2 TGTGCCAGCAGCTATAACAGGGGCGGGGAGACCCAGTACTTC CASSYNRGGETQYF
TRBD1 - TRBJ1-4 TRBV28 TGTGCCAGCAGTTCCCTGGGACAGGGGGCGACCGAAAAACTGTTTTTT CASSSLGQGATEKLFF
TRBD2 - TRBJ2-3 TRBV5-6 TGTGCCAGCAGCCGACTAGCGGGAGCCCAAGATACGCAGTATTTT CASSRLAGAQDTQYF
- - TRBJ1-2 TRBV3-1/TRBV3-2 TGTGCCAGCAGCCAAGATAACGCAGGGAGGTTAGGCTACACCTTC CASSQDNAGRLGYTF
- - TRBJ1-1 TRBV3-1/TRBV3-2 TGTGCCAGCAGCCCCCGGGAGAACACTGAAGCTTTCTTT CASSPRENTEAFF
TRBD1 - TRBJ1-1 TRBV28 TGTGCCAGCCCAAAGGACAGGGCAGGGCCTCTACTATCGAACACTGAAGCTTTCTTT CASPKDRAGPLLSNTEAFF
TRBD1 - TRBJ2-7 TRBV5-1 TGCGCCAGCAGCTTAGGGACAGGGGGCGACGAGCAGTACTTC CASSLGTGGDEQYF
- once TRBJ1-1 TRBV30 TGTGCCTGGAAGACGCTTAGTGGGCTTGAAGCTTTCTTT CAWKTLSGLEAFF
- once TRBJ2-5 TRBV2 TGTGCCAGCGTTCGGGGGAACCAAGAGACCCAGTACTTC CASVRGNQETQYF
- - TRBJ2-2 TRBV5-1 TGCGCCAGCAGCTTGGGTTTAAGGGGCACCGGGGAGCTGTTTTTT CASSLGLRGTGELFF
- - TRBJ2-2 TRBV4-1 TGCGCCAGCAGCCTCTTCCCGCCGGGGGACGGGGAGCTGTTTTTT CASSLFPPGDGELFF
- - TRBJ2-3 TRBV7-8 TGTGCCAGCAGCCGCCGAGTGGAGCACCCAGGGTTCACAGATACGCAGTATTTT CASSRRVEHPGFTDTQYF
- - TRBJ1-5 TRBV27 TGTGCCAGCAGTTTATACGCGGGGGCTAGGAGCAATCAGCCCCAGCATTTT CASSLYAGARSNQPQHF
- few TRBJ1-1 TRBV3-1/TRBV3-2 TGTGCCAGCAGCCAAGAGATGGGGGCGCTTACTGAAGCTTTCTTT CASSQEMGALTEAFF
TRBD2 few TRBJ2-3 TRBV5-6 TGTGCCAGCAGCGGTAAGACTAGCGGGAGAGCAGATACGCAGTATTTT CASSGKTSGRADTQYF
- - TRBJ2-7 TRBV5-4 TGTGCCAGCAGCTCGCCGACAGGCTCCTACGAGCAGTACTTC CASSSPTGSYEQYF
TRBD2 - TRBJ2-7 TRBV6-5 TGTGCCAGCAGACTAGCGGTTCCCTACGAGCAGTACTTC CASRLAVPYEQYF
- - TRBJ1-5 TRBV27 TGTGCCACCAGAGAGGGGGTGGGGATCACGGGCGGTCAGCCCCAGCATTTT CATREGVGITGGQPQHF
TRBD1 once TRBJ1-3 TRBV5-4 TGTGCCAGCAGCTTGACCTCCAGGACAGGGGGAAACACCATATATTTT CASSLTSRTGGNTIYF
- - TRBJ1-3 TRBV12-5 TGTGCTAGTGGTTTCTCCGGAAACACCATATATTTT CASGFSGNTIYF
TRBD1 few TRBJ1-2 TRBV5-5 TGTGCCAGCAGCCCCGGGACAGGGGCTAACTATGGCTACACCTTC CASSPGTGANYGYTF
- once TRBJ1-2 TRBV11-2 TGTGCCAGCAGCTTAGACGCAGGCCACAGCTATGGCTACACCTTC CASSLDAGHSYGYTF
TRBD2 - TRBJ2-4 TRBV10-3 TGTGCCATCAGTGAGTCAGCTACTAGCGGGGTAAACATTCAGTACTTC CAISESATSGVNIQYF
- - TRBJ1-2 TRBV20-1 TGCAGTGCTCAGGGGATCGGCTACACCTTC CSAQGIGYTF
TRBD2 - TRBJ2-7 TRBV9 TGTGCCAGCAGCGTAGCGGGAGGACATTACGAGCAGTACTTC CASSVAGGHYEQYF
TRBD1 few TRBJ1-4 TRBV11-2 TGTGCCAGCAGCTTAAGAGTTCGGACAGGGCACGAAAAACTGTTTTTT CASSLRVRTGHEKLFF
TRBD1 - TRBJ1-5 TRBV7-3 TGTGCCAGCAGCTCTGACAGGGGCCAGCCCCAGCATTTT CASSSDRGQPQHF
- - TRBJ1-3 TRBV5-5 TGTGCCAGCAGCTTGGTTTGGCCTGGAAACACCATATATTTT CASSLVWPGNTIYF
- - TRBJ2-2 TRBV19 TGTGCCAGTAGTCGGGGGGCGCAGGGCACCGGGGAGCTGTTTTTT CASSRGAQGTGELFF
TRBD2 - TRBJ2-7 TRBV19 TGTGCCAGTAGTACCTCACTAGGACTAGCGGGAGGTGTGTACGAGCAGTACTTC CASSTSLGLAGGVYEQYF
- few TRBJ2-1 TRBV20-1 TGCAGTGCTAGTCCTAGCGAGAGTGAGCAGTTCTTC CSASPSESEQFF
- - TRBJ1-1 TRBV6-5 TGTGCCAGCAGCAAACAGGGAGACACTGAAGCTTTCTTT CASSKQGDTEAFF
- - TRBJ1-5 TRBV6-1 TGTGCCAGCAGTGATCGTTCAGGTAGGGGAAGCAATCAGCCCCAGCATTTT CASSDRSGRGSNQPQHF
- few TRBJ1-2 TRBV24-1 TGTGCCACCGGGTGGGGGACACGCCGGTTATCCTATGGCTACACCTTC CATGWGTRRLSYGYTF
- - TRBJ1-1 TRBV4-2 TGTGCCAGCAGCCCGGACATCGCGAACACTGAAGCTTTCTTT CASSPDIANTEAFF